A selection of T cell receptor beta chains follows, all from one sample in a study of T-cell memory formation after mild COVID-19. Each CDR3 protein is one row after TCRdb ran MiXCR on the 5' RACE reads. This table has about 340,000 distinct CDR3 sequences, 10% to 15% appearing once. The source material was PBMCs or a T cell subset sorted from them (not recorded which). These receptors were obtained from a man aged 18-30 years who had mild COVID-19 (a few samples of this study predate the infection). Cell type and time point are not known. CDR3s include the opening cysteine and the closing phenylalanine or tryptophan. Each record gives: V gene, clone size, D gene, J gene, CDR3 DNA, CDR3 protein. A D gene is named only where the DNA matches it firmly. Where a row states a size, it is once, few, many or the class of an expanded clone; other rows omit it.

v_call: TRBV7-2; clone_size: .; d_call: .; j_call: TRBJ2-1; cdr3_nt: TGTGCCAGCGGAACTCTTGCCGGGCATGAGCAGTTCTTC; cdr3_aa: CASGTLAGHEQFF
v_call: TRBV12-3/TRBV12-4; clone_size: many; d_call: .; j_call: TRBJ1-1; cdr3_nt: TGTGCCAGCAGTTTTGCGGGTGGGACTGAAGCTTTCTTT; cdr3_aa: CASSFAGGTEAFF
v_call: TRBV29-1; clone_size: few; d_call: .; j_call: TRBJ1-2; cdr3_nt: TGCAGCGTTGTGGGGCCGGCTGGGAACTATGGCTACACCTTC; cdr3_aa: CSVVGPAGNYGYTF
v_call: TRBV25-1; clone_size: .; d_call: .; j_call: TRBJ2-2; cdr3_nt: TGTGCCAGCAGTGTCCCGGGGAAGGGTAGCACCGGGGAGCTGTTTTTT; cdr3_aa: CASSVPGKGSTGELFF
v_call: TRBV5-4; clone_size: few; d_call: .; j_call: TRBJ1-3; cdr3_nt: TGTGCCAGCAGCCAAATGGAATCTGGAAACACCATATATTTT; cdr3_aa: CASSQMESGNTIYF
v_call: TRBV12-3/TRBV12-4; clone_size: many; d_call: .; j_call: TRBJ2-1; cdr3_nt: TGTGCCAGCAGCCGCCACGGTGTGGGCCGTCTCGGGCAGTTCTTC; cdr3_aa: CASSRHGVGRLGQFF
v_call: TRBV28; clone_size: few; d_call: .; j_call: TRBJ1-2; cdr3_nt: TGTGCCAGCAGTCCGAATTTACTTGACTATGGCTACACCTTC; cdr3_aa: CASSPNLLDYGYTF
v_call: TRBV11-2; clone_size: few; d_call: .; j_call: TRBJ1-1; cdr3_nt: TGTGCCAGCGGAGCTCTATTGACTGAAGCTTTCTTT; cdr3_aa: CASGALLTEAFF
v_call: TRBV29-1; clone_size: .; d_call: .; j_call: TRBJ1-3; cdr3_nt: TGCAGCGTAGTCGTTGGAAACACCATATATTTT; cdr3_aa: CSVVVGNTIYF
v_call: TRBV5-1; clone_size: .; d_call: TRBD2; j_call: TRBJ2-5; cdr3_nt: TGCGCCAGCAGCTCACTCACTAGCGGGGGGGCACAAGAGACCCAGTACTTC; cdr3_aa: CASSSLTSGGAQETQYF
v_call: TRBV7-9; clone_size: .; d_call: TRBD1; j_call: TRBJ2-7; cdr3_nt: TGTGCCAGCAGCTCCGGGACAGGGGGCGCCGAGCAGTACTTC; cdr3_aa: CASSSGTGGAEQYF
v_call: TRBV28; clone_size: .; d_call: .; j_call: TRBJ1-6; cdr3_nt: TGTGCCAGCAGTTGGACCGGACTTAATTCACCCCTCCACTTT; cdr3_aa: CASSWTGLNSPLHF
v_call: TRBV7-3; clone_size: .; d_call: .; j_call: TRBJ1-1; cdr3_nt: TGTGCCAGCAGCTTAAACAGGTTAGGCACTGAAGCTTTCTTT; cdr3_aa: CASSLNRLGTEAFF
v_call: TRBV6-1; clone_size: few; d_call: .; j_call: TRBJ1-5; cdr3_nt: TGTGCCAGCAGAGGGGGGGGGTCGTGGCAGCCCCAGCATTTT; cdr3_aa: CASRGGGSWQPQHF